The 14 T cell receptor beta chains given below trace back to one sample, sequenced in a study of blood T cell repertoires in COVID-19. Profiling relied on immunoSEQ multiplex PCR, and the TCRdb table lists in-frame clones only, not all of them. The sample has about 290,000 clones; around 89% are singletons. Sequenced: peripheral blood. These receptors were collected from a man in his forties with acute or convalescent COVID-19.

CDR3 protein: CASSFAGTGINNEQFF. Written as DNA, the CDR3 is TGTGCCAGCAGTTTCGCCGGGACAGGGATTAACAATGAGCAGTTCTTC. The chain combines TRBV27 with TRBJ2-1, with 9 bases identical to TRBD1. From germline, CDR1 is MNHEY and CDR2 SMNVEV (reference sequence). V trimming: 3 bases; J trimming: 5 bases; junction bases outside the gene matches: 8. The CDR3 is 16 amino acids.

The chain is built from TRBV10-1 and TRBJ2-7; 7 bases are a match to TRBD1. In germline, CDR1 is WNHNN, CDR2 SYGVQD (reference sequence). The V and J ends lost 3 bases and 4 bases, in that order; junction bases with no gene match: 9. The CDR3 extends over 15 amino acids. The DNA for the CDR3 is TGCGCCAGCAGTGAAGGTCCGGGACAGATGTACGAGCAGTACTTC. Its protein is CASSEGPGQMYEQYF.

This chain links TRBV11-2 with TRBJ2-7, with TRBD1 matching 7 bases. CDR1 SGHAT and CDR2 FQNNGV come from the germline V gene. This CDR3 contains 13 residues. Trimming removed 6 bases from V and 5 bases from J; junction bases left unmatched: 7. The CDR3, as DNA: TGTGCCAGCAGAGAGACAGGGATCAACGAGCAGTACTTC. It codes for CASRETGINEQYF.

V is TRBV6-2 or TRBV6-3 and J is TRBJ2-3, with 7 bases lining up with TRBD1. This CDR3 region has 17 residues. J gave up 0 bases and V 1 base, and 7 bases lay outside the gene matches. Looked up from germline, CDR1 is MNHEY and CDR2 is SVGEGT. CDR3 region: CASSYWTGQASTDTQYF. The CDR3 nucleotides read TGTGCCAGCAGTTACTGGACCGGACAGGCGAGCACAGATACGCAGTATTTT.

The chain uses TRBV7-9 and TRBJ1-6; D not resolved. Germline V gene lookup returns CDR1 SEHNR and CDR2 FQNEAQ (reference sequence). The ends were cut back, 5 bases at V and 9 bases at J, with 8 bases in the middle. There are 12 residues in the CDR3. CDR3 sequence (DNA): TGTGCCAGCAGCCCAGAGGGTTCACCCCTCCACTTT. Amino acids: CASSPEGSPLHF.

The chain carries TRBV7-7 and TRBJ2-7; 7 bases align to TRBD2. This CDR3 contains 17 residues. Germline CDR1 reads SSHAT; CDR2 reads FNYEAQ (reference sequence). J gave up 1 base and V 5 bases, and 14 bases lay outside the gene matches. CDR3 amino acids: CASSPRATAGMSYEQYF. In DNA, the CDR3 is TGTGCCAGCAGCCCGCGCGCTACAGCGGGGATGTCCTACGAGCAGTACTTC. Using reference TRBV7-7 and TRBJ2-7 for the parts outside the CDR3, the full variable domain is GAGVSQSPRYKVTKRGQDVTLRCDPISSHATLYWYQQALGQGPEFLTYFNYEAQPDKSGLPSDRFSAERPEGSISTLTIQRTEQRDSAMYRCASSPRATAGMSYEQYFGPGTRLTVT.

The sample holds one count of this clone. The chain carries TRBV6-5 and TRBJ2-2, with a tentative D call TRBD1 (6 bases). Trimming took 6 bases from V and 1 from J, leaving 9 bases between them. Germline V gives CDR1 MNHEY, CDR2 SVGAGI. The CDR3 covers 14 residues. CDR3 sequence: CASSLQGNTGELFF. The DNA for the CDR3 is TGTGCCAGCAGCTTACAGGGGAACACCGGGGAGCTGTTTTTT.

The chain combines TRBV28 with TRBJ1-2, with D perhaps TRBD1 (5 bases). This CDR3 has 14 residues. Germline CDR1 MDHEN, CDR2 SYDVKM. The ends were cut back, 6 bases at V and 0 bases at J, with 11 bases in the middle. The CDR3 DNA follows: TGTGCCAGCAGGGGGCCAGCCGCTAACTATGGCTACACCTTC. Translated, it gives CASRGPAANYGYTF.

CDR3 sequence (DNA): TGTGCCAGCAGGCTTAACAGGGGGGCGTACGAGCAGTACTTC. It codes for CASRLNRGAYEQYF. The chain is built from TRBV28 and TRBJ2-7; 8 bases map to TRBD1. The CDR3 covers 14 residues. Trimming at V came to 6 bases and at J to 4 bases, leaving 8 bases not matched to a gene. Germline lookup yields CDR1 MDHEN and CDR2 SYDVKM.

The chain uses TRBV11-2 and TRBJ2-3, with 13 bases lining up with TRBD2. Trimming took 5 bases from V and 3 from J; bases not matched to a gene: 5. The germline V gene encodes CDR1 SGHAT and CDR2 FQNNGV. This CDR3 spans 16 amino acids. Written as DNA, the CDR3 is TGTGCCAGCAGCGGGCGACTAGCGGGGGGAACAGATACGCAGTATTTT. Its translation: CASSGRLAGGTDTQYF.

V and J are TRBV2 and TRBJ2-4; 7 bases are a match to TRBD1. Germline trimming cut 7 bases from V and 6 bases from J; bases unmatched to any gene: 6. This CDR3 spans 13 amino acids. Germline CDR1 reads SNHLY; CDR2 reads FYNNEI. The CDR3 spells CASTTRGINIQYF. As DNA, the CDR3 is TGTGCCAGCACTACCAGGGGGATAAACATTCAGTACTTC.

V gene TRBV6-6 combines with J gene TRBJ2-1; 7 nucleotides match TRBD1. The CDR3 spans 15 residues. CDR1 MNHNY and CDR2 SVGAGI come from the germline V gene (reference sequence). V was clipped by 4 bases and J by 6 bases; unmatched bases: 9. CDR3 region: CASSFRDSEINEQFF. CDR3 bases: TGTGCCAGCAGTTTCCGGGACAGCGAAATCAATGAGCAGTTCTTC.

In regard to this clone: Additional DNA sequences in this sample encode the identical CDR3. This chain connects TRBV5-1 to TRBJ1-1; 9 nucleotides agree with TRBD1. V was pared by 0 bases and J by 3 bases, with 3 bases of the junction left unmatched. The CDR3 is 15 residues long. Per germline, CDR1 SGHRS and CDR2 YFSETQ. The chain's CDR3 is CASSLADRGHTEAFF. Here the CDR3 DNA reads TGCGCCAGCAGCTTGGCGGACAGGGGACACACTGAAGCTTTCTTT.

The chain recombines TRBV6-5 with TRBJ1-6; D is perhaps TRBD1 (5 bases). The CDR3 covers 15 residues. V lost 5 bases to trimming and J lost 7 bases, with 15 bases between them. Looked up from germline, CDR1 is MNHEY and CDR2 is SVGAGI. The CDR3 sequence is CASSPAGRSNSPLHF. In DNA form, the CDR3 reads TGTGCCAGCAGTCCCGCGGGACGGTCGAATTCACCCCTCCACTTT.